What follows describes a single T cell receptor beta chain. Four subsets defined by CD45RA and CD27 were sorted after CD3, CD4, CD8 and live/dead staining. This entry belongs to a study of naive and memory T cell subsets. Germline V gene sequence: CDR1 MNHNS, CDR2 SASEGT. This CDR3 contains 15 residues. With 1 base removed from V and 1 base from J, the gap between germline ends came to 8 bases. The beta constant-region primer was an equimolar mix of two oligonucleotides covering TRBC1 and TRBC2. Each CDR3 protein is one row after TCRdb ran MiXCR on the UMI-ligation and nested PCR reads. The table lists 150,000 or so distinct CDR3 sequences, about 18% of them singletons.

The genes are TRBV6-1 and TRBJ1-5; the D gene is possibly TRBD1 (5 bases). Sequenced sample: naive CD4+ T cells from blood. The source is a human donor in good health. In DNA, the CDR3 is TGTGCCAGCAGTGAAGTGGGGGAGAGCAATCAGCCCCAGCATTTT. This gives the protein CASSEVGESNQPQHF.